This T cell receptor (beta chain) originates from a study of blood T cells in healthy people across ages. This clonotype came up a few times. Next came a second PCR, run for roughly 6 to 11 cycles, which used a sample-barcoded 5' primer along with a J-beta primer mix. TCRdb processed the 5' RACE reads anew with MiXCR; each CDR3 protein has one entry. This sample has 700,000 to 800,000 distinct CDR3 sequences; roughly 43% occur once, and the top ten carry around 20%. Per the germline V gene, CDR1 is SGHVS and CDR2 is FQNEAQ. The CDR3 length is 15 residues. Deletions cut 5 bases from V and 0 bases from J, with 11 bases between.

The receptor was isolated from a woman aged 55-70 years in good health. V is TRBV7-8 and J is TRBJ2-1, with D tentatively TRBD2 (6 bases). Specimen: blood. The chain's CDR3 is CASSPRDSSYNEQFF. The CDR3 DNA is TGTGCCAGCAGCCCCCGGGACTCCTCCTACAATGAGCAGTTCTTC.